What follows are 12 T cell receptor beta chains derived from one specimen sequenced in a study of T cells in Graves' hyperthyroidism and ophthalmopathy. TCR beta CDR3 sequences were amplified from RNA transcripts. The HTBI set primed first-round TCR CDR3 RT-PCR. TCRdb redid the calling of the multiplex PCR reads with MiXCR, one entry per CDR3 protein. There are about 58,000 distinct CDR3 sequences in the sample; 49% occur only once, and roughly an eighth lies in the top ten. The specimen was blood. The receptors stem from a woman in her twenties or thirties with Graves' ophthalmopathy.

This clonotype was seen repeatedly, ten times or more. This chain connects TRBV6-5 to TRBJ2-2; D gene unclear. The V and J ends lost 4 bases and 2 bases respectively, with 5 bases between them. The CDR3 length is 13 residues. The germline CDR1 and CDR2 sequences are MNHEY and SVGAGI. The CDR3 here is CASSWGNTGELFF. DNA for the CDR3: TGTGCCAGCAGTTGGGGTAACACCGGGGAGCTGTTTTTT.

The chain has TRBV9 and TRBJ2-7, with a tentative D call TRBD1 (7 bases). The CDR3 has 13 amino acids. The V end was cut by 0 bases, the J end by 7 bases, with 11 bases between. Germline loops: CDR1 SGDLS, CDR2 YYNGEE. CDR3 sequence reads: CASSVAGGREQYF. CDR3 coding DNA: TGTGCCAGCAGCGTAGCAGGGGGGCGGGAGCAGTACTTC.

The table lists this clonotype with many counts. The V gene is TRBV29-1, the J gene TRBJ1-1, with D possibly matching TRBD1 (5 bases). Trimming stripped 7 bases from V and 1 base from J, with 13 bases between. Germline CDR1 SQVTM, CDR2 ANQGSEA. The CDR3 is made up of 13 amino acids. CDR3 sequence (DNA): TGCAGCGCCCTGGGGGGGACGAACACTGAAGCTTTCTTT. This gives the protein CSALGGTNTEAFF.

This clonotype occurred many times. CDR3: CATIGLPNTGELFF. CDR3 in DNA: TGTGCCACCATTGGACTACCGAACACCGGGGAGCTGTTTTTT. The chain uses TRBV15 and TRBJ2-2; D is perhaps TRBD2 (6 bases). The CDR3 sequence is 14 residues long. The germline CDR1 and CDR2 sequences are LNHNV and YYDKDF (reference sequence). Deletions cut 7 bases from V and 0 bases from J, with 9 bases between.

This clonotype appeared many times. The chain employs TRBV20-1 and TRBJ2-1, with 7 bases aligning to TRBD2. This CDR3 contains 16 residues. From germline, CDR1 is DFQATT and CDR2 SNEGSKA (reference sequence). With V trimmed by 2 bases and J by 0 bases, 7 bases remained unmatched. The CDR3 DNA reads as TGCAGTGCTAGAAAAGTTCGGGAGGTCTCCTACAATGAGCAGTTCTTC. Its protein product is CSARKVREVSYNEQFF.

The chain has TRBV5-4 and TRBJ2-1, with 14 bases identical to TRBD2. Losses at the gene ends were 0 bases for V and 7 bases for J; bases not matched to a gene: 0. Germline CDR1 and CDR2: SGHNT and YYREEE (reference sequence). This CDR3 has 15 residues. DNA of the CDR3: TGTGCCAGCAGCTTGGGGACTAGCGGGAGGAATGAGCAGTTCTTC. Its protein product is CASSLGTSGRNEQFF.

This clonotype was recorded a few times. The rearrangement joins TRBV5-4 to TRBJ1-1; TRBD1 is a possible D gene (5 bases). Germline CDR1 reads SGHNT; CDR2 reads YYREEE (reference sequence). Between the trimmed V and J ends, which lost 3 bases and 8 bases, there was a span of 20 bases. This CDR3 has 15 amino acids. CDR3 sequence (DNA): TGTGCCAGCAGCTCCCTGGGACCTTTGGGGGGGGAAGCTTTCTTT. Its protein product is CASSSLGPLGGEAFF.

The table lists this clonotype with many counts. The J gene is TRBJ2-1, the V gene TRBV20-1; 8 nucleotides line up with TRBD2. Trimming removed 6 bases from V and 8 bases from J; junction bases left unmatched: 15. Germline CDR1 and CDR2: DFQATT and SNEGSKA (reference sequence). The CDR3 has 15 amino acids. As DNA, the CDR3 is TGCAGTGCCCGGGGACTAGGATTAAAGGGGGATGAGCAGTTCTTC. It translates to CSARGLGLKGDEQFF.

At least ten counts were recorded for this clonotype. The V call is TRBV7-3, the J call TRBJ2-1; D possibly corresponds to TRBD2 (6 bases). Trimming removed 5 bases from V and 4 bases from J, with 15 bases in between. Germline V lookup: CDR1 SGHTA, CDR2 FQGTGA. The length of the CDR3 is 15 residues. CDR3 nucleotides: TGTGCCAGCAGCCCCCGAGCGGGCATATACAATGAGCAGTTCTTC. Translation gives CASSPRAGIYNEQFF.

This clonotype has ten or more counts. The chain joins TRBV6-1 to TRBJ2-5, with 9 bases matching TRBD2. CDR3 length: 16 amino acids. Germline V gene data show CDR1 as MNHNS and CDR2 as SASEGT. V shed 6 bases, J shed 0 bases, and the junction held 8 bases outside the gene matches. The DNA for the CDR3 is TGTGCCAGCAGATTCGGAGCGGGAGGCTACCAAGAGACCCAGTACTTC. Protein sequence: CASRFGAGGYQETQYF.

This clonotype was picked up many times. The rearrangement joins TRBV28 to TRBJ2-7; 7 bases are a match to TRBD2. The CDR3 totals 14 residues. CDR1 MDHEN and CDR2 SYDVKM come from the germline V gene. With 5 bases clipped from V and 3 bases from J, the junction kept 7 bases outside the gene matches. The CDR3, as DNA: TGTGCCAGCAGTGTACTAGCGTTCAACTACGAGCAGTACTTC. Translated, it gives CASSVLAFNYEQYF.

Points on this clonotype: The junction does not match germline at one end; this may be a read error. V usage is TRBV15 and J usage is TRBJ1-1; 7 bases fit TRBD1. The CDR3 sequence is 15 residues long. Germline V lookup: CDR1 LNHNV, CDR2 YYDKDF (reference sequence). The CDR3 bases are TGTGCCACCAGCAGAGAAGGTCAGGGGGGCACTGAAGCTCTCTTT. Its translation is CATSREGQGGTEALF.